This T cell receptor (beta chain) derives from a study of T cell repertoires in cytomegalovirus infection. Study background: Both a matching HLA type and CMV infection were indicated by public TCR beta signatures.

Study-level results: Cumulative frequency (of public TCR beta family members) identified carriers of CMV plus the relevant HLA.

Points on this clonotype: What it recognizes is unknown.

TCRdb called the reads again in MiXCR, with one record for every CDR3 protein. The repertoire holds tens of thousands of distinct CDR3 sequences, with more than 20% as singletons. This sequence was found in a human donor in good health (CMV status not recorded). Some clones in this sample may be carry-over from other donors' samples. The sample was PBMCs, sequenced either directly or after in vitro stimulation (not recorded which).

The CDR3 here is CSARDSSPLRDGHLVNYGYTF. CDR3 bases: TGCAGTGCTAGAGATTCGTCCCCCCTCCGGGACGGCCACCTTGTCAACTATGGCTACACCTTC. V is TRBV20-1 and J is TRBJ1-2; tentatively, D is TRBD1 (5 bases). Germline V gene data show CDR1 as DFQATT and CDR2 as SNEGSKA (reference sequence). CDR3 length: 21 amino acids. Trimming removed 0 bases from V and 2 bases from J, with 31 bases in between.